The source of this T cell receptor beta chain is a study of T cell responses to AZD1222 COVID-19 vaccine. About the research overall: Second doses at about 4 or about 12 weeks were pooled.

A remark on this clone: Its antigen is unknown.

Some clones are missing from TCRdb's copy, which holds only in-frame ones; the method was immunoSEQ multiplex PCR. The profile shows 150,000 or so clones, 80% to 90% of them singletons. The CDR3 consists of 11 residues. Looked up from germline, CDR1 is MDHEN and CDR2 is SYDVKM. V gave up 2 bases and J gave up 12 bases; unmatched junction bases: 0. Study-level findings and limits: Spike regions recognized by vaccine-associated CD4 TCRs spanned the protein, led by 160-218 and 743-854.

The origin of this receptor is an adult in good health. This chain uses TRBV28 with TRBJ2-1, with 8 bases identical to TRBD2. This specimen consisted of peripheral blood, obtained on day 0 of AZD1222 vaccination. The chain's CDR3 is CASSLGTRQFF. The CDR3 bases are TGTGCCAGCAGTTTAGGGACTAGGCAGTTCTTC. Complete variable domain (other parts from reference TRBV28 and TRBJ2-1): DVKVTQSSRYLVKRTGEKVFLECVQDMDHENMFWYRQDPGLGLRLIYFSYDVKMKEKGDIPEGYSVSREKKERFSLILESASTNQTSMYLCASSLGTRQFFGPGTRLTVL.